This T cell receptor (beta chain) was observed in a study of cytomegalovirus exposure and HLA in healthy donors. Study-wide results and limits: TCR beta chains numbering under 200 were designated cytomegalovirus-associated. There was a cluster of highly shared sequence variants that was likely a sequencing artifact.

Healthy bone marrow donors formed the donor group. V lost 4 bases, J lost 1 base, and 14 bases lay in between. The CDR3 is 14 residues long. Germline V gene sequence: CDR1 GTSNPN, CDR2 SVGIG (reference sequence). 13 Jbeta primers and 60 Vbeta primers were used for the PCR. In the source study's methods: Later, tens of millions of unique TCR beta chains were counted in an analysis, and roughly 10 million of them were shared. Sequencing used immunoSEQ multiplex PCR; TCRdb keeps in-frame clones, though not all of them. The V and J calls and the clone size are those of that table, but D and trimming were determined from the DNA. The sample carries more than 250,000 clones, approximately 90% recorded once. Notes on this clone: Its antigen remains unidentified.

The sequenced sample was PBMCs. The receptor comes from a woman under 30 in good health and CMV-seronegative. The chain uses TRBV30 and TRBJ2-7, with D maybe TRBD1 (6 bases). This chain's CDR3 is CAWNTPGQSYEQYF. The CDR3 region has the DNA TGTGCCTGGAACACTCCAGGACAGTCCTACGAGCAGTACTTC.